This T cell receptor beta chain was sequenced for a study of cytomegalovirus exposure and HLA in healthy donors. Study-level information: The 95 to 150 validation repertoires and the 666 first-cohort repertoires shared a platform, a later analysis reported.

Germline V gene lookup returns CDR1 MNHNY and CDR2 SVGAGI (reference sequence). The CDR3 is made up of 14 amino acids. V shed 2 bases and J shed 4 bases, with 12 bases lying between them. As to this clone: Antigen specificity is unknown.

Profiling relied on immunoSEQ multiplex PCR, and the TCRdb table lists in-frame clones only, not all of them. The data show about 120,000 clones, approximately 87% seen once. Regarding the study as a whole: Rarity characterized most TCR sequences, yet some public TCRs appeared in many donors. The tendency of first-cohort TCR clusters to co-occur in the 120 or so validation repertoires emerged from a later analysis.

The chain recombines TRBV6-6 with TRBJ2-7, with D possibly matching TRBD2 (5 bases). The sample was PBMCs. The TCR was taken from a woman between 18 and 29 years old in good health and CMV-seropositive. The CDR3 nucleotides read TGTGCCAGCAGTTACGCGGGCTCGGGGTACGAGCAGTACTTC. This codes for CASSYAGSGYEQYF.